This T cell receptor beta chain came from a study of T cell responses to AZD1222 COVID-19 vaccine. Study results and caveats: Just a handful of AZD1222 recipients tested seropositive at baseline. Dominant CD4 TCR responses targeted spike regions 160-218 and 743-854. Samples come after the peak T cell response, not at day 14.

Between the trimmed V and J ends, which lost 1 base and 8 bases, there was a span of 14 bases. This CDR3 is 14 amino acids long. From germline, CDR1 is SGHVS and CDR2 FQNEAQ. In the case of this clone: Antigen: not known.

TCRdb keeps only in-frame clones here, not all; method: immunoSEQ multiplex PCR. The table lists about 130,000 clones, approximately 88% of them singletons. The TCR was taken from an adult in good health. The starting material was peripheral blood, obtained on day 0 of AZD1222 vaccination. V gene TRBV7-8 combines with J gene TRBJ1-2; D is unclear. CDR3: CASSLEPLMWGYTF. DNA of the CDR3: TGTGCCAGCAGCTTAGAACCTTTAATGTGGGGCTACACCTTC.